The sequence of this T cell receptor (beta chain) was determined in a study of T cell repertoires in cytomegalovirus infection. Study summary: Newly reported HLA-C-restricted and thoroughly characterized HLA-B-restricted CMV epitopes were employed. Indications came from public TCR beta signatures; they pointed to CMV infection and to a matching HLA type. Findings and caveats of the study: Individuals carrying CMV plus the relevant HLA were identified by cumulative frequency of public TCR beta families. The ex vivo response showed dominance by HLA-C-restricted CMV-specific TCR beta clonotypes.

Details on this clonotype: The antigen is undetermined.

TCRdb reanalysed the reads using MiXCR and keeps one entry per CDR3 protein. The sample shows about 700,000 distinct CDR3 sequences, roughly 33% of them seen only once. The V gene end was trimmed by 0 bases and the J gene end by 3 bases; junction bases not matched to a gene: 6. There are 16 residues in the CDR3. Germline lookup yields CDR1 SEHNR and CDR2 FQNEAQ (reference sequence). Sequenced here: cultured PBMCs, sampled from culture after CMV antigen stimulation. The receptor comes from a human donor in good health (CMV status not recorded). Some clones in this sample may be carry-over from other donors' samples. This chain joins TRBV7-9 and TRBJ2-5, with 8 bases identical to TRBD2. As DNA, the CDR3 is TGTGCCAGCAGCTTAGCGGCGACTAGCGACAAAGAGACCCAGTACTTC. Its translation is CASSLAATSDKETQYF. Together with reference TRBV7-9 and TRBJ2-5, the CDR3 gives the full variable domain: DTGVSQNPRHKITKRGQNVTFRCDPISEHNRLYWYRQTLGQGPEFLTYFQNEAQLEKSRLLSDRFSAERPKGSFSTLEIQRTEQGDSAMYLCASSLAATSDKETQYFGPGTRLLVL.